In its sample, the clone carrying this T cell receptor beta chain was seen a few times. Its matching antigen is unknown. The record originates from a study of T-cell memory formation after mild COVID-19. Study overall: TCR clusters largely stayed donor specific.

Germline assignment: CDR1 LGHNA and CDR2 YNFKEQ. J was trimmed by 7 bases and V by 0 bases; bases with no gene match: 8. The CDR3 extends over 16 amino acids. Study-wide points: Cross-reactive memory apparently joined, as some responding clones appeared in pre-infection memory.

Researchers used 5'RACE with constant-segment primers to make TCR alpha and TCR beta cDNA libraries that carry sample barcodes and UMIs. Via MiXCR, TCRdb re-called the 5' RACE reads, giving one row per CDR3 protein. The table has around 310,000 distinct CDR3 sequences, about 15% seen once. V is TRBV4-2 and J is TRBJ2-1, with 8 bases identical to TRBD2. The receptor was derived from a man between 18 and 29 years old who had mild COVID-19 (a few samples of this study predate the infection). Cell type and time point are not known. Specimen: PBMCs or a T cell subset sorted from them (not recorded which). CDR3 DNA sequence: TGTGCCAGCAGCCAAGATCCCGGGACTAGGAGGAATGAGCAGTTCTTC. This translates into CASSQDPGTRRNEQFF.